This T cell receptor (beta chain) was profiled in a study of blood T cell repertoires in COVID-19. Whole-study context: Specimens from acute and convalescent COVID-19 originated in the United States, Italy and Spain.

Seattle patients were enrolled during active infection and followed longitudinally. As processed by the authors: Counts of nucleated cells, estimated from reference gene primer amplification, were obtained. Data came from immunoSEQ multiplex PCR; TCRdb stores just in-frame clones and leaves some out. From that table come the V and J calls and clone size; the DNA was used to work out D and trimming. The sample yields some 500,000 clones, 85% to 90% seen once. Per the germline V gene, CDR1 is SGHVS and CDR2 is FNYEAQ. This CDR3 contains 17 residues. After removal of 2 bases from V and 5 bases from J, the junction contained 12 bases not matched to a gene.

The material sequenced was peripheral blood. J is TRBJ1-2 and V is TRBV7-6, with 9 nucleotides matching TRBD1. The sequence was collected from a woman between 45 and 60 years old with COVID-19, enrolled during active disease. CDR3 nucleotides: TGTGCCAGCAGCTTATCCCGCCCGGGGACAGGGCAGTATGGCTACACCTTC. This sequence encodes CASSLSRPGTGQYGYTF.